The entry that follows covers one TCR beta chain sequence. The sample comes from a study of T cells in Graves' hyperthyroidism and ophthalmopathy. As for the study in general: Blood was drawn when the patient was first diagnosed and still untreated.

The CDR3 loop spans 15 amino acids. Germline V gene sequence: CDR1 LNHDA, CDR2 SQIVND (reference sequence). Trimming stripped 1 base from V and 2 bases from J, with 12 bases between. RNA transcripts provided the source from which TCR beta CDR3 regions were amplified. Initially, a first-round RT-PCR of the TCR CDR3 employed the HTBI primer set. TCRdb called the multiplex PCR reads again in MiXCR, with one record for every CDR3 protein. This sample carries about 740,000 distinct CDR3 sequences, 14% of them seen once, and the ten largest clones take around 9.6%. The receptor was derived from a woman aged 18-29 years with Graves' hyperthyroidism. The V gene is TRBV19, the J gene TRBJ2-7; D is perhaps TRBD1 or TRBD2 (5 bases each). Sequencing was performed on blood. The DNA for the CDR3 is TGTGCCAGTAGTATAGTCCGGGACCTAGCCTACGAGCAGTACTTC. This translates into CASSIVRDLAYEQYF.